Each of the 5 T cell receptor beta chains below was sequenced from the same sample in a study of blood T cell repertoires in COVID-19. The repertoire was sequenced with immunoSEQ multiplex PCR; TCRdb's copy has only in-frame clones and lacks some. Of about 220,000 clones in the sample, about 90% were seen once. The material sequenced was peripheral blood. Receptors were obtained from a man in his forties or fifties with active or convalescent COVID-19.

This clone was observed a handful of times. This chain connects TRBV2 to TRBJ1-4, with 11 bases that match TRBD1. The CDR3 is 17 residues long. J gave up 2 bases and V 4 bases, and 6 bases lay outside the gene matches. In germline, CDR1 is SNHLY, CDR2 FYNNEI. This CDR3 is CASSVRTGGGTNEKLFF. The CDR3 DNA reads as TGTGCCAGCAGTGTTCGGACAGGGGGCGGGACTAATGAAAAACTGTTTTTT.

V is TRBV29-1 and J is TRBJ1-2; 11 bases agree with TRBD1. Germline lookup yields CDR1 SQVTM and CDR2 ANQGSEA. V dropped 7 bases and J dropped 6; count of bases not matched to a gene: 7. This CDR3 is 13 amino acids long. CDR3 DNA sequence: TGCAGCGGACAAGGGACAGGGGGGGATGGCTACACCTTC. This encodes CSGQGTGGDGYTF.

The chain is built from TRBV5-6 and TRBJ1-2; D gene unclear. The length of the CDR3 is 14 residues. Germline V gene sequence: CDR1 SGHDT, CDR2 YYEEEE. Deletions cut 4 bases from V and 5 bases from J, with 15 bases between. CDR3 loop: CASSPVGGAYGYTF. CDR3 DNA: TGTGCCAGCAGCCCGGTGGGAGGCGCTTATGGCTACACCTTC.

This clone occurred once. The rearrangement uses TRBV27 and TRBJ1-2; D is unclear. CDR1 is MNHEY, CDR2 SMNVEV, per germline (reference sequence). Trimming took off 6 bases at V and 0 bases at J, with 8 bases between the two ends. The CDR3 is 13 residues long. The chain's CDR3 is CASRTNSNYGYTF. For the CDR3, the DNA is TGTGCCAGCAGGACAAATTCTAACTATGGCTACACCTTC.

This clone was observed a single time. The CDR3 loop is CASSEALDVYEQYF. The CDR3 DNA follows: TGTGCCAGCAGTGAAGCCCTAGACGTCTACGAGCAGTACTTC. The chain couples TRBV6-1 to TRBJ2-7; no clear D gene. CDR3 size: 14 residues. Trimming took off 0 bases at V and 3 bases at J, with 9 bases between the two ends. Germline V lookup: CDR1 MNHNS, CDR2 SASEGT.